The clone carrying this T cell receptor beta chain has just a few counts. Then a second PCR, running about 6 to 12 cycles, was carried out with a sample-barcoded 5' primer and a J-beta primer mix. TCRdb independently ran MiXCR on the 5' RACE reads; one entry per CDR3 protein. The table lists about 1.6 million distinct CDR3 sequences, about 35% of them singletons. These data are taken from a study of blood T cells in healthy people across ages. There were healthy Caucasian individuals from Russia, aged roughly 6 to 100, serving as donors. Total RNA, at least 5.5 micrograms per sample, came from PBMCs. The CDR3 loop spans 12 amino acids. Looked up from germline, CDR1 is ENHRY and CDR2 is SYGVKD. The V end was cut by 5 bases, the J end by 5 bases, with 10 bases between.

Sequencing was done on a sample of blood. The V call is TRBV10-3, the J call TRBJ2-7; D gene uncertain. This sequence was found in a woman aged 25 to 39 in good health. The CDR3 reads CAISPTWNEQYF. CDR3 bases: TGTGCCATCAGTCCTACATGGAACGAGCAGTACTTC.